This entry features one T cell receptor beta chain sequence. Its matching antigen is unknown. Treatment of the sample: approximately nine-day PBMC culture with coronavirus spike peptide pools or control peptides (ViraFEST assay). These data originate in a study of vaccination and CD4 T cells after COVID-19. Sequence data for DNA of cultured CD4+ T cells were generated by the Oncomine TCR Beta short-read assay. TCRdb called the PCR reads again in MiXCR, with one record for every CDR3 protein. This sample has about 15,000 distinct CDR3 sequences, with 55% to 85% found just once. J lost 6 bases, V lost 4 bases, and 6 bases had no gene match. CDR1 KGHDR and CDR2 SFDVKD come from the germline V gene. This CDR3 comprises 15 residues.

Sequenced: CD4+ T cells from blood, cultured in vitro. The chain combines TRBV24-1 with TRBJ2-7; 12 bases match TRBD1. This receptor was taken from a human donor who had recovered from COVID-19. CDR3 nucleotides: TGTGCCACCAGTGACCCCCGGGACAGGGGGCGCGAGCAGTACTTC. Residues: CATSDPRDRGREQYF.